A selection of T cell receptor beta chains follows, all from one sample in a study of shared clonotypes between healthy human individuals. Generated by immunoSEQ multiplex PCR, the TCRdb table keeps only in-frame clones and is missing some. This table holds some 2,400,000 clones, approximately 96% found once. The sample was naive CD4+ T cells sorted from blood. The receptor source for this set is a man aged 18 to 29 in good health. The CDR3 runs from the conserved cysteine through the conserved F or W. The D gene is left open where the match is weak.

d_gene: .; j_gene: TRBJ2-7; v_gene: TRBV10-3; CDR3nt: TGTGCCATCAACGAGGGACCCCTTTCCGAGCAGTACTTC; CDR3aa: CAINEGPLSEQYF
d_gene: .; j_gene: TRBJ1-1; v_gene: TRBV7-2; CDR3nt: TGTGCCAGCAGCCCTATGGGGGGGAATACTGAAGCTTTCTTT; CDR3aa: CASSPMGGNTEAFF
d_gene: .; j_gene: TRBJ1-6; v_gene: TRBV10-2; CDR3nt: TGCGCCAGCAGTGAGGGAGCCGGTAATTCACCCCTCCACTTT; CDR3aa: CASSEGAGNSPLHF
d_gene: TRBD1; j_gene: TRBJ1-1; v_gene: TRBV7-9; CDR3nt: TGTGCCAGCAGCAAGATAATGCGGACAGGCCCGAACGAAGCTTTCTTT; CDR3aa: CASSKIMRTGPNEAFF
d_gene: .; j_gene: TRBJ1-1; v_gene: TRBV7-9; CDR3nt: TGTGCCAGCAGCTTAGCTTGGGGAGTTGGGATGAACACTGAAGCTTTCTTT; CDR3aa: CASSLAWGVGMNTEAFF
d_gene: TRBD2; j_gene: TRBJ2-3; v_gene: TRBV4-2; CDR3nt: TGTGCCAGCAGCCACGGATTGGCTAGCGGGGGTGAATCTAGCACAGATACGCAGTATTTT; CDR3aa: CASSHGLASGGESSTDTQYF
d_gene: TRBD2; j_gene: TRBJ2-3; v_gene: TRBV2; CDR3nt: TGTGCCAGCAGTCTTAGCGGGGGCACCACAGATACGCAGTATTTT; CDR3aa: CASSLSGGTTDTQYF
d_gene: .; j_gene: TRBJ2-1; v_gene: TRBV5-1; CDR3nt: TGCGCCAGCAGCTTCGGTGGGATGGTCTACAATGAGCAGTTCTTC; CDR3aa: CASSFGGMVYNEQFF
d_gene: .; j_gene: TRBJ2-3; v_gene: TRBV11-1; CDR3nt: TGTGCCAGCCGACGTAGGGGGGCCATCACAGATACGCAGTATTTT; CDR3aa: CASRRRGAITDTQYF
d_gene: .; j_gene: TRBJ2-5; v_gene: TRBV5-1; CDR3nt: TGCGCCAGCAGCGCCCGGACAGCTCAGTTAATGTACCAAGAGACCCAGTACTTC; CDR3aa: CASSARTAQLMYQETQYF
d_gene: TRBD1; j_gene: TRBJ1-2; v_gene: TRBV2; CDR3nt: TGTGCCAGCAGTGAATCGACAGGGAGAGGCTACACCTTC; CDR3aa: CASSESTGRGYTF
d_gene: .; j_gene: TRBJ1-4; v_gene: TRBV28; CDR3nt: TGTGCCAGCAGTCGACCCGGGTCTCTCCATGAGTTTTTT; CDR3aa: CASSRPGSLHEFF
d_gene: TRBD1; j_gene: TRBJ1-4; v_gene: TRBV5-8; CDR3nt: TGTGCCAGCAGCTTGTGGACAGGAGGAAATGAAAAACTGTTTTTT; CDR3aa: CASSLWTGGNEKLFF
d_gene: .; j_gene: TRBJ1-1; v_gene: TRBV25-1; CDR3nt: TGTGCCAGCAGTGCCCGGGCCGCGTCGAACACTGAAGCTTTCTTT; CDR3aa: CASSARAASNTEAFF
d_gene: .; j_gene: TRBJ2-5; v_gene: TRBV6-1; CDR3nt: TGTGCCAGCAGGTGGGGCCGGAAAGAGACCCAGTACTTC; CDR3aa: CASRWGRKETQYF
d_gene: .; j_gene: TRBJ2-7; v_gene: TRBV28; CDR3nt: TGTGCCAGCAGTTTGCAGAGGTTGCCGACCTACGAGCAGTACTTC; CDR3aa: CASSLQRLPTYEQYF
d_gene: TRBD1; j_gene: TRBJ2-2; v_gene: TRBV6-1; CDR3nt: TGTGCCACCCAAGCCCGGGACAGGAACACCGGGGAGCTGTTTTTT; CDR3aa: CATQARDRNTGELFF
d_gene: .; j_gene: TRBJ1-4; v_gene: TRBV4-1; CDR3nt: TGCGCCAGCAGCCAAGAGGGGGGTCGTTTCCGTGCAACTAATGAAAAACTGTTTTTT; CDR3aa: CASSQEGGRFRATNEKLFF
d_gene: .; j_gene: TRBJ1-3; v_gene: TRBV30; CDR3nt: TGTGCCTGGAGTGTTGGGGGGAACACCATATATTTT; CDR3aa: CAWSVGGNTIYF
d_gene: .; j_gene: TRBJ2-4; v_gene: TRBV5-4; CDR3nt: TGTGCCAGCAGCGCCGGAGAGACCCTAGCCAAAAACATTCAGTACTTC; CDR3aa: CASSAGETLAKNIQYF
d_gene: .; j_gene: TRBJ1-2; v_gene: TRBV27; CDR3nt: TGTGCCAGCAGTTTTATAGGGAGCGCTTTCTATGGCTACACCTTC; CDR3aa: CASSFIGSAFYGYTF
d_gene: .; j_gene: TRBJ1-1; v_gene: TRBV29-1; CDR3nt: TGCAGCTCACTCTCGGGGAACACTGAAGCTTTCTTT; CDR3aa: CSSLSGNTEAFF
d_gene: .; j_gene: TRBJ1-4; v_gene: TRBV21-1; CDR3nt: TGTGCCAGCAGACCCCAGGGGGAGCAGCCTAATGAAAAACTGTTTTTT; CDR3aa: CASRPQGEQPNEKLFF
d_gene: TRBD1; j_gene: TRBJ2-7; v_gene: TRBV5-1; CDR3nt: TGCGCCAGCAGCTTGGGTTGGGACAGCACCTACGAGCAGTACTTC; CDR3aa: CASSLGWDSTYEQYF
d_gene: .; j_gene: TRBJ1-4; v_gene: TRBV4-3; CDR3nt: TGCGCCAGCAGCCAAGGGGGCAGGAGGCCCACAACTAATGAAAAACTGTTTTTT; CDR3aa: CASSQGGRRPTTNEKLFF
d_gene: TRBD1; j_gene: TRBJ2-7; v_gene: TRBV6-4; CDR3nt: TGTGCCAGCAGGCTCCGGGACAGGGAATACGAGCAGTACTTC; CDR3aa: CASRLRDREYEQYF